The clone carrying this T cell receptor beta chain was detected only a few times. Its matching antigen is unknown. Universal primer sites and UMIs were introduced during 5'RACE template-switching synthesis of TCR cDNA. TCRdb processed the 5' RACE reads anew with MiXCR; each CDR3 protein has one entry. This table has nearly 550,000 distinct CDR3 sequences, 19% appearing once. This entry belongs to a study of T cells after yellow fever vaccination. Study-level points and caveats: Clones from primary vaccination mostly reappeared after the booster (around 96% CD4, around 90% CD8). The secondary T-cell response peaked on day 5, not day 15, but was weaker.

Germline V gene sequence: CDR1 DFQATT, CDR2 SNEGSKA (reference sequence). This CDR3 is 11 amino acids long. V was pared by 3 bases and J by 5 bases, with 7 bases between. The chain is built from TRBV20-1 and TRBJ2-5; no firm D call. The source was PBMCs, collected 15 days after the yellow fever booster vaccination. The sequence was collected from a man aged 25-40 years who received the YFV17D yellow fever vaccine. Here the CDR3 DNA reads TGCAGTGCTAGCGTGGGGGAGACCCAGTACTTC. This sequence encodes CSASVGETQYF.